A selection of T cell receptor beta chains follows, all from one sample in a study of cytomegalovirus exposure and HLA in healthy donors. Repertoires were generated with immunoSEQ multiplex PCR, while TCRdb's copy carries only in-frame clones and drops some. Of some 200,000 clones in the sample, around 85% were seen once. Sequenced material: PBMCs. The receptors were gathered from a man aged 45 to 65 in good health and CMV-seronegative. The CDR3 runs from the conserved cysteine through the conserved F or W. The order of the fields is J gene, D gene, V gene, clone size, CDR3 protein, CDR3 DNA. The D gene is left open where the match is weak. Not every row has a clone size; where given, it reads once, few, many or a size class.

TRBJ2-5	TRBD1	TRBV13	once	CASSTRQGPQETQYF	TGTGCCAGCAGCACTCGACAGGGGCCTCAAGAGACCCAGTACTTC
TRBJ2-5	TRBD1	TRBV13	NA	CASSLDRGQKQYF	TGTGCCAGCAGCTTGGACAGGGGGCAGAAGCAGTACTTC
TRBJ1-1	NA	TRBV30	NA	CAWSLGGEAEAFF	TGTGCCTGGAGTTTAGGGGGTGAGGCTGAAGCTTTCTTT
TRBJ2-5	NA	TRBV30	NA	CAWSVGGAVETQYF	TGTGCCTGGAGTGTAGGTGGGGCGGTGGAGACCCAGTACTTC
TRBJ2-1	NA	TRBV7-8	NA	CASSSGSPYNEQFF	TGTGCCAGCAGCTCCGGTTCTCCCTACAATGAGCAGTTCTTC
TRBJ1-2	TRBD1	TRBV2	few	CASSEQGASYGYTF	TGTGCCAGCAGTGAACAGGGGGCAAGTTATGGCTACACCTTC
TRBJ2-3	TRBD1	TRBV11-2	NA	CASTLGTGRTDTQYF	TGTGCCAGCACCTTGGGGACAGGGCGCACAGATACGCAGTATTTT
TRBJ1-1	NA	TRBV7-9	NA	CSSSFQGETEAFF	TGTTCCAGCAGCTTCCAGGGTGAGACTGAAGCTTTCTTT
TRBJ1-4	NA	TRBV9	NA	CASSVAARIGEKLFF	TGTGCCAGCAGCGTAGCAGCCAGGATCGGTGAAAAACTGTTTTTT
TRBJ1-5	TRBD1	TRBV10-1	NA	CASSGQGANQPQHF	TGCGCCAGCAGTGGACAGGGAGCAAATCAGCCCCAGCATTTT
TRBJ2-7	TRBD2	TRBV7-2	NA	CASSPRTSDYYEQYF	TGTGCCAGCAGCCCGCGGACTAGCGACTACTACGAGCAGTACTTC
TRBJ2-1	NA	TRBV7-8	NA	CASSSYQGSEQFF	TGTGCCAGCAGCTCCTATCAGGGAAGTGAGCAGTTCTTC
TRBJ2-7	TRBD2	TRBV5-1	once	CASSLALRGAYEQYF	TGCGCCAGCAGCTTGGCCTTGCGGGGGGCCTACGAGCAGTACTTC
TRBJ1-3	TRBD1	TRBV12-5	few	CASARGTGGNTIYF	TGTGCTAGTGCCCGAGGGACAGGTGGAAACACCATATATTTT
TRBJ2-7	NA	TRBV2	NA	CASSITNYEQYF	TGTGCCAGCAGCATCACTAACTACGAGCAGTACTTC
TRBJ1-1	NA	TRBV13	NA	CASSFLGAAEAFF	TGTGCCAGCAGCTTCTTGGGGGCGGCTGAAGCTTTCTTT
TRBJ2-2	NA	TRBV21-1	NA	CASSPRRGTAGELFF	TGTGCCAGCAGCCCGAGGCGGGGGACCGCCGGGGAGCTGTTTTTT
TRBJ2-7	TRBD2	TRBV7-9	once	CSSSLMTSGGPYEQYF	TGTTCCAGCAGCTTGATGACTAGCGGGGGACCATACGAGCAGTACTTC
TRBJ1-2	NA	TRBV6-6	NA	CASEGQGQRRGYTF	TGTGCCAGCGAGGGGCAGGGGCAGAGACGGGGCTACACCTTC
TRBJ2-1	NA	TRBV18	NA	CASSPQEGTSFSYNEQFF	TGTGCCAGCTCACCACAGGAGGGGACGAGCTTCTCCTACAATGAGCAGTTCTTC
TRBJ1-4	NA	TRBV5-5	NA	CASSKLRVLGEKLFF	TGTGCCAGCAGTAAGCTCAGGGTCTTGGGTGAAAAACTGTTTTTT
TRBJ1-5	TRBD1	TRBV6-1	NA	CASSKGQNNQPQHF	TGTGCCAGCAGTAAGGGACAGAACAATCAGCCCCAGCATTTT
TRBJ2-2	NA	TRBV9	NA	CASSVGQNTGELFF	TGTGCCAGCAGCGTGGGACAGAACACCGGGGAGCTGTTTTTT
TRBJ2-7	TRBD2	TRBV10-3	NA	CAIQRGDGEQYF	TGTGCCATCCAGCGGGGGGACGGAGAGCAGTACTTC
TRBJ2-5	NA	TRBV7-9	NA	CASSLTSSAETQYF	TGTGCCAGCAGCTTAACTAGCAGCGCAGAGACCCAGTACTTC
TRBJ1-2	TRBD1	TRBV6-5	NA	CTSSHQTTQGDGYTF	TGTACCAGCAGTCATCAGACTACACAGGGGGATGGCTACACCTTC
TRBJ2-5	TRBD2	TRBV15	few	CATSRSVTSAETQYF	TGTGCCACCAGCAGATCCGTGACTAGCGCCGAGACCCAGTACTTC
TRBJ1-1	NA	TRBV7-3	NA	CASSLTARRAEAASTEAFF	TGTGCCAGCAGCTTAACTGCCCGGCGGGCGGAAGCAGCGAGCACTGAAGCTTTCTTT
TRBJ2-5	TRBD1	TRBV2	NA	CASRTQAGGWGTQYF	TGTGCCAGCAGGACCCAGGCAGGGGGTTGGGGGACCCAGTACTTC
TRBJ1-5	TRBD1	TRBV6-6	NA	CASSYRQGAQPQHF	TGTGCCAGCAGTTATCGACAGGGGGCACAGCCCCAGCATTTT
TRBJ1-2	TRBD1	TRBV7-9	once	CASSLGRDSNYGYTF	TGTGCCAGCAGCTTAGGGAGGGACAGTAACTATGGCTACACCTTC
TRBJ1-6	NA	TRBV11-2	NA	CASSHSTGADSPLHF	TGTGCCAGCAGCCACTCGACAGGAGCGGATTCACCCCTCCACTTT
TRBJ1-1	NA	TRBV7-9	NA	CASSLSAGAEAFF	TGTGCCAGCAGCTTATCCGCAGGGGCTGAAGCTTTCTTT
TRBJ2-2	TRBD2	TRBV7-3	NA	CASSRWGLADRTGELFF	TGTGCCAGCAGCCGTTGGGGACTAGCGGACCGCACCGGGGAGCTGTTTTTT